This T cell receptor (beta chain) was captured in a study of T-cell memory formation after mild COVID-19. Study in general: TCR clusters mostly belonged to single donors.

Between the trimmed V and J ends, which lost 5 bases and 4 bases, there was a span of 20 bases. Germline V CDR1 and CDR2: SGHAT, FQNNGV. This CDR3 spans 16 amino acids. Via MiXCR, TCRdb re-called the 5' RACE reads, giving one row per CDR3 protein. The data show just over 300,000 distinct CDR3 sequences, with roughly a fifth seen just once and roughly 20% held by the top ten. The clonotype comes from a man between 18 and 29 years old who had mild COVID-19 (a few samples of this study predate the infection). Cell type and time point are not known. The chain carries TRBV11-2 and TRBJ1-2; D unresolved. Sequenced material: PBMCs or a T cell subset sorted from them (not recorded which). The CDR3 sequence: CASSPTPDGRTYGYTF. In DNA, the CDR3 is TGTGCCAGCAGCCCAACCCCGGACGGACGGACCTATGGCTACACCTTC.